Presented here are 19 T cell receptor beta chains from one specimen sequenced in a study of blood T cell repertoires in COVID-19. Some clones are missing from TCRdb's copy, which holds only in-frame ones; the method was immunoSEQ multiplex PCR. The sample lists 60,000 to 70,000 clones, approximately 81% occurring once. The sample was peripheral blood. These receptors all stem from a man aged 45-65 years with active COVID-19.

The CDR3 sequence: CASSLEGTGGVETQYF. CDR3 bases: TGTGCCAGTAGTTTGGAAGGGACAGGGGGGGTGGAGACCCAGTACTTC. The rearrangement links TRBV19 to TRBJ2-5; the match to TRBD1 covers 11 bases. Trimming took 5 bases from V and 5 from J; bases not matched to a gene: 10. CDR1 is LNHDA and CDR2 is SQIVND in the germline V gene (reference sequence). This CDR3 comprises 16 residues.

The chain is built from TRBV5-4 and TRBJ2-2; a weak D match, TRBD1 (6 bases). Germline CDR1 reads SGHNT; CDR2 reads YYREEE (reference sequence). CDR3 size: 13 residues. Trimming left V 5 bases short and J 5 bases short, with 10 bases between. In nucleotides, the CDR3 is TGTGCCAGCAGTCACAGGGTGACCGGGGAGCTGTTTTTT. This encodes CASSHRVTGELFF.

The rearrangement joins TRBV9 to TRBJ2-2; tentatively, D is TRBD2 (5 bases). Trimming cost V 2 bases and J 3 bases, with 8 bases left between them. The CDR3 runs 14 residues. Germline V CDR1 and CDR2: SGDLS, YYNGEE. Here the CDR3 reads CASSVGGDTGELFF. Written as DNA, the CDR3 is TGTGCCAGCAGCGTTGGAGGAGACACCGGGGAGCTGTTTTTT. The complete variable domain, with remaining parts taken from reference TRBV9 and TRBJ2-2, reads DSGVTQTPKHLITATGQRVTLRCSPRSGDLSVYWYQQSLDQGLQFLIQYYNGEERAKGNILERFSAQQFPDLHSELNLSSLELGDSALYFCASSVGGDTGELFFGEGSRLTVL.

This chain uses TRBV6-6 with TRBJ1-5, with D possibly matching TRBD1 (5 bases). V lost 4 bases, J lost 1 base, and 14 bases lay in between. This CDR3 spans 16 amino acids. Germline lookup yields CDR1 MNHNY and CDR2 SVGAGI (reference sequence). CDR3 in amino acids: CASSSGGAGSNQPQHF. Here the CDR3 DNA reads TGTGCCAGCAGTTCCGGAGGGGCAGGAAGCAATCAGCCCCAGCATTTT.

The CDR3 region is CASSQEPAGGTDTQYF. CDR3 sequence (DNA): TGCGCCAGCAGCCAAGAGCCAGCGGGGGGCACAGATACGCAGTATTTT. V gene TRBV4-3 combines with J gene TRBJ2-3, with 8 nucleotides matching TRBD2. Trimming took 0 bases from V and 1 from J; bases not matched to a gene: 3. The CDR3 has 16 amino acids. The germline gives CDR1 LGHNA, CDR2 YSLEER.

V is TRBV6-5 and J is TRBJ1-5, with D perhaps TRBD1 (6 bases). V dropped 6 bases and J dropped 5 bases, with 11 bases sitting between them. Germline-derived CDR1 and CDR2 are MNHEY and SVGAGI. This CDR3 spans 13 amino acids. The CDR3, as DNA: TGTGCCAGCAGAGGACAGAAATATCAGCCCCAGCATTTT. Protein sequence: CASRGQKYQPQHF.

This chain links TRBV3-1 (or the pseudogene TRBV3-2) with TRBJ2-1; maybe TRBD1 (5 bases). CDR3 length: 15 residues. The germline V and J ends were trimmed by 2 bases and 0 bases, with 8 bases remaining between them. From germline, CDR1 is LGHDT and CDR2 YNNKEL (reference sequence). The CDR3 region is CASSQYRSSYNEQFF. The DNA for the CDR3 is TGTGCCAGCAGCCAATACAGGAGCTCCTACAATGAGCAGTTCTTC.

Concerning this clone itself: Other DNA sequences in the same sample also yield this CDR3. The gene calls are TRBV2 and TRBJ1-5; the match to TRBD1 covers 9 bases. This CDR3 has 14 amino acids. Germline loops: CDR1 SNHLY, CDR2 FYNNEI. V gave up 9 bases and J gave up 4 bases; unmatched junction bases: 7. DNA for the CDR3: TGTGCCAGTTCCGGGACAGGGAAGAATCAGCCCCAGCATTTT. Amino acids: CASSGTGKNQPQHF.

The gene calls are TRBV29-1 and TRBJ2-7; TRBD1 matches at 9 bases. CDR1 is SQVTM, CDR2 ANQGSEA, per germline. V lost 6 bases, J lost 5 bases, and 17 bases stayed unmatched. The CDR3 length is 16 residues. CDR3 nucleotide sequence: TGCAGCGTGAGGGGAAGTTTCAGGACAGGGGACGACGAGCAGTACTTC. This translates into CSVRGSFRTGDDEQYF.

The J gene is TRBJ1-5, the V gene TRBV6-5, with D tentatively TRBD1 (5 bases). The length of the CDR3 is 13 residues. CDR1 and CDR2 from the germline V gene are MNHEY and SVGAGI. V lost 6 bases to trimming and J lost 4 bases, with 10 bases between them. The CDR3 loop is CASSPYRNQPQHF. The CDR3 DNA reads TGTGCCAGCAGCCCCTACAGGAATCAGCCCCAGCATTTT.

This rearrangement joins TRBV7-6 to TRBJ2-2, with D maybe TRBD1 (6 bases). Germline V gene lookup returns CDR1 SGHVS and CDR2 FNYEAQ. The CDR3 contains 15 residues. V lost 1 base, J lost 5 bases, and 11 bases lay in between. The CDR3 DNA reads TGTGCCAGCAGCTTAGGCCAGGGGATTACCGGGGAGCTGTTTTTT. Amino acids: CASSLGQGITGELFF.

The genes are TRBV2 and TRBJ1-2; TRBD1 matches at 8 bases. J was trimmed by 3 bases and V by 4 bases; bases with no gene match: 4. Germline V gene lookup returns CDR1 SNHLY and CDR2 FYNNEI. The CDR3 is made up of 14 amino acids. CDR3 residues: CASSGQGADYGYTF. CDR3 DNA sequence: TGTGCCAGCAGTGGGCAGGGGGCAGACTATGGCTACACCTTC.

CDR3 sequence: CASSQVRGWTDTQYF. As DNA, the CDR3 is TGTGCCAGCAGCCAAGTCCGCGGGTGGACAGATACGCAGTATTTT. The rearrangement joins TRBV3-1 (or the pseudogene TRBV3-2) to TRBJ2-3, with D tentatively TRBD2 (5 bases). The CDR3 has 15 amino acids. The V and J ends lost 1 base and 3 bases respectively, with 11 bases between them. The germline V gene has CDR1 LGHDT and CDR2 YNNKEL (reference sequence).

V is TRBV5-5 and J is TRBJ2-1, with D tentatively TRBD1 (6 bases). Germline assignment: CDR1 SGHKS and CDR2 YYEKEE (reference sequence). Trimming took off 2 bases at V and 6 bases at J, with 15 bases between the two ends. CDR3 length equals 15 residues. The CDR3: CASSFSIRGGNEQFF. For the CDR3, the DNA is TGTGCCAGCAGCTTTTCGATCAGGGGCGGCAATGAGCAGTTCTTC.

The gene calls are TRBV7-9 and TRBJ2-6; 7 bases line up with TRBD1. Germline V CDR1 and CDR2: SEHNR, FQNEAQ (reference sequence). The J segment lost 1 base and the V segment lost 3 bases, leaving 3 bases of the junction unmatched. The CDR3 runs to 16 residues. Here the CDR3 reads CASSLGTVSGANVLTF. The CDR3 DNA sequence: TGTGCCAGCAGCTTGGGGACAGTTTCTGGGGCCAACGTCCTGACTTTC. The full variable domain, with the rest looked up from reference TRBV7-9 and TRBJ2-6, is DTGVSQNPRHKITKRGQNVTFRCDPISEHNRLYWYRQTLGQGPEFLTYFQNEAQLEKSRLLSDRFSAERPKGSFSTLEIQRTEQGDSAMYLCASSLGTVSGANVLTFGAGSRLTVL.

This chain's CDR3 is CASSDPRDKPYNEQFF. The CDR3 bases are TGCGCCAGCAGCGATCCACGGGACAAACCCTACAATGAGCAGTTCTTC. V and J are TRBV5-1 and TRBJ2-1; D perhaps matches TRBD1 (6 bases). The length of the CDR3 is 16 residues. In germline, CDR1 is SGHRS, CDR2 YFSETQ. V shed 4 bases and J shed 2 bases, with 16 bases lying between them. Supplemented by reference TRBV5-1 and TRBJ2-1, the full variable domain reads KAGVTQTPRYLIKTRGQQVTLSCSPISGHRSVSWYQQTPGQGLQFLFEYFSETQRNKGNFPGRFSGRQFSNSRSEMNVSTLELGDSALYLCASSDPRDKPYNEQFFGPGTRLTVL.

V is TRBV11-3 and J is TRBJ2-2; TRBD1 matches 8 bases. The germline V gene has CDR1 SGHNT and CDR2 YENEEA. This CDR3 is 15 amino acids long. After removal of 4 bases from V and 3 bases from J, the junction contained 4 bases not matched to a gene. The CDR3 spells CASSSGQGDTGELFF. DNA of the CDR3: TGTGCCAGCAGCTCCGGACAGGGAGACACCGGGGAGCTGTTTTTT.

This clone was detected only once. The chain is built from TRBV11-2 and TRBJ1-6; TRBD1 might be the D (5 bases). V was shortened by 6 bases and J by 5 bases, with 20 bases between the two germline ends. The CDR3 covers 17 residues. Germline V lookup: CDR1 SGHAT, CDR2 FQNNGV. As DNA, the CDR3 is TGTGCCAGCAGTTTAAAGGGCGCCGGGGGAAATAATTCACCCCTCCACTTT. Protein sequence: CASSLKGAGGNNSPLHF.

The chain couples TRBV27 to TRBJ1-4; D gene unclear. The germline gives CDR1 MNHEY, CDR2 SMNVEV (reference sequence). This CDR3 has 15 amino acids. V lost 6 bases and J 0 bases, leaving 11 bases between the germline ends. CDR3 sequence (DNA): TGTGCCAGCAGCAATCAGGCTGCAACTAATGAAAAACTGTTTTTT. It translates to CASSNQAATNEKLFF.